The 16 T cell receptor beta chains reported below all come from one sample, sequenced in a study of cytomegalovirus exposure and HLA in healthy donors. PCR primers comprised 60 Vbeta and 13 Jbeta primers. Only in-frame clones appear in the TCRdb table, and some are missing; sequencing was by immunoSEQ multiplex PCR. This table holds 95,000 to 150,000 clones, over 65% found once. Sequencing was performed on PBMCs. The receptors were gathered from a woman aged 40 to 49 in good health and CMV-seropositive.

The V gene is TRBV5-4, the J gene TRBJ2-3; TRBD2 aligns across 9 bases. After removal of 4 bases from V and 4 bases from J, the junction contained 4 bases not matched to a gene. The CDR3 sequence is 14 residues long. Germline CDR1 is SGHNT and CDR2 is YYREEE (reference sequence). CDR3 bases: TGTGCCAGCAGCCCAGCGGGGGGCGCAGATACGCAGTATTTT. It specifies CASSPAGGADTQYF. Full variable domain (outside the CDR3, taken from reference TRBV5-4 and TRBJ2-3): ETGVTQSPTHLIKTRGQQVTLRCSSQSGHNTVSWYQQALGQGPQFIFQYYREEENGRGNFPPRFSGLQFPNYSSELNVNALELDDSALYLCASSPAGGADTQYFGPGTRLTVL.

The rearrangement links TRBV5-1 to TRBJ1-2, with D possibly matching TRBD1 (5 bases). The CDR3 runs to 14 residues. Germline V gives CDR1 SGHRS, CDR2 YFSETQ. With 3 bases removed from V and 6 bases from J, the gap between germline ends came to 15 bases. CDR3 amino acids: CASSYGGEGNGYTF. CDR3 DNA sequence: TGCGCCAGCAGCTATGGGGGGGAAGGGAATGGCTACACCTTC.

Written as DNA, the CDR3 is TGTGCCAGTACGGCAAAGCGGGAAAGCACCGGGGAGCTGTTTTTT. It codes for CASTAKRESTGELFF. The gene calls are TRBV19 and TRBJ2-2; 7 bases are shared with TRBD2. Germline trimming cut 7 bases from V and 4 bases from J; bases unmatched to any gene: 9. This CDR3 comprises 15 residues. The germline V gene encodes CDR1 LNHDA and CDR2 SQIVND (reference sequence).

The sample holds one count of this clone. The genes are TRBV1 and TRBJ2-7; TRBD2, the D gene given by the table, was not confirmed from the DNA. TRBV1 is flagged as a pseudogene. The CDR3 loop spans 16 amino acids. CDR3 sequence: CTSSDSGVLGSYEQYF. CDR3 DNA sequence: TGCACCAGCAGCGATTCGGGAGTCTTAGGATCCTACGAGCAGTACTTC.

The chain uses TRBV10-2 and TRBJ1-4, with D tentatively TRBD1 (6 bases). Germline values: CDR1 WSHSY, CDR2 SAAADI. The V and J ends lost 2 bases and 8 bases respectively, with 12 bases between them. The CDR3 loop spans 14 amino acids. The CDR3 bases are TGCGCCAGCAGTGAGGGCAGGGGAGAAGAAAAACTGTTTTTT. Protein: CASSEGRGEEKLFF.

The chain recombines TRBV19 with TRBJ1-2; no clear D gene. V was cut by 8 bases and J by 1 base, with 2 bases left in between. CDR3 length equals 10 residues. Germline loops: CDR1 LNHDA, CDR2 SQIVND (reference sequence). CDR3 sequence: CASRNYGYTF. The CDR3 DNA reads TGTGCCAGTCGTAACTATGGCTACACCTTC. The variable domain in full, completed from reference TRBV19 and TRBJ1-2, reads DGGITQSPKYLFRKEGQNVTLSCEQNLNHDAMYWYRQDPGQGLRLIYYSQIVNDFQKGDIAEGYSVSREKKESFPLTVTSAQKNPTAFYLCASRNYGYTFGSGTRLTVV.

Only one count was recorded for this clone. J is TRBJ1-1 and V is TRBV6-1; D call uncertain. Germline CDR1 MNHNS, CDR2 SASEGT. CDR3 size: 16 residues. Trimming left V 2 bases short and J 6 bases short, with 19 bases between. The DNA of the CDR3 is TGTGCCAGCAGTGAAAGTTCGAGGACGGGATCCGCTGAAGCTTTCTTT. It is translated as CASSESSRTGSAEAFF.

V is TRBV6-1 and J is TRBJ2-5; D unresolved. Germline lookup yields CDR1 MNHNS and CDR2 SASEGT. CDR3 length: 12 amino acids. V was clipped by 2 bases and J by 5 bases, with 6 bases between them. The CDR3 loop is CASSESRETQYF. The CDR3 region has the DNA TGTGCCAGCAGTGAATCACGGGAGACCCAGTACTTC.

This clone appeared a few times. The chain employs TRBV6-4 and TRBJ2-1; 9 nucleotides match TRBD2. Per germline, CDR1 MRHNA and CDR2 SNTAGT. This CDR3 has 17 amino acids. Trimming took 0 bases from V and 2 from J; bases not matched to a gene: 5. Here the CDR3 DNA reads TGTGCCAGCAGTGACTCGTCTAGCGGGGACCCCTACAATGAGCAGTTCTTC. It encodes CASSDSSSGDPYNEQFF.

The V gene is TRBV30, the J gene TRBJ1-1; D unresolved. This CDR3 has 13 amino acids. V dropped 0 bases and J dropped 7 bases, with 12 bases sitting between them. CDR1 is GTSNPN and CDR2 is SVGIG in the germline V gene (reference sequence). The DNA for the CDR3 is TGTGCCTGGAGTGTACCCACGCCGGGTGAAGCTTTCTTT. Translating gives CAWSVPTPGEAFF.

This clone was detected only a few times. CDR3 nucleotides: TGTGCCACCAGCACAGGCAATCAGCCCCAGCATTTT. Its protein product is CATSTGNQPQHF. The rearrangement joins TRBV15 to TRBJ1-5; D uncertain. The V gene's germline CDR1 is LNHNV and CDR2 YYDKDF (reference sequence). There are 12 residues in the CDR3. V shed 4 bases and J shed 2 bases, with 3 bases lying between them.

The CDR3 DNA is TGCGCCAGCAGCTTAGACACCCGCCCCAATTCACCCCTCCACTTT. It specifies CASSLDTRPNSPLHF. The J gene is TRBJ1-6, the V gene TRBV5-1; D is undetermined. There are 15 residues in the CDR3. Germline-derived CDR1 and CDR2 are SGHRS and YFSETQ. V lost 2 bases and J lost 7, with 13 bases in between.

The genes are TRBV9 and TRBJ2-1; TRBD1 is a possible D gene (5 bases). The ends were cut back, 2 bases at V and 9 bases at J, with 15 bases in the middle. Germline V gives CDR1 SGDLS, CDR2 YYNGEE. CDR3 length: 14 residues. The CDR3 region has the DNA TGTGCCAGCAGCGTCGGACATTCGTCCGGTGAGCAGTTCTTC. The encoded protein is CASSVGHSSGEQFF.

A few counts support this clone. This rearrangement joins TRBV15 to TRBJ1-2, with D unresolved. Per germline, CDR1 LNHNV and CDR2 YYDKDF (reference sequence). Trimming removed 1 base at V and 7 bases at J, with 10 bases between. The CDR3 covers 13 residues. CDR3 sequence reads: CATSRAREGGYTF. Written as DNA, the CDR3 is TGTGCCACCAGCAGAGCGAGGGAAGGTGGCTACACCTTC.

The rearrangement links TRBV23-1 to TRBJ2-7; 7 bases line up with TRBD1. TRBV23-1 is an open reading frame whose function is uncertain. Trimming removed 0 bases from V and 2 bases from J; junction bases left unmatched: 4. The CDR3 contains 15 residues. Here the CDR3 reads CASSQSRDSPYEQYF. The CDR3 region has the DNA TGCGCCAGCAGTCAATCGAGGGACAGCCCCTACGAGCAGTACTTC.

The rearrangement links TRBV5-8 to TRBJ1-2; weak D call: TRBD1 (6 bases). Trimming pared 0 bases from V and 2 bases from J, leaving 11 bases between. CDR3 length: 15 residues. In germline, CDR1 is SGHTS, CDR2 YDEGEE. In DNA form, the CDR3 reads TGTGCCAGCAGCTTGGCCGGGGGGCGCAACTATGGCTACACCTTC. Translation gives CASSLAGGRNYGYTF.